This TCR beta chain was captured by sequencing in a study of T cell responses to AZD1222 COVID-19 vaccine. Study-wide results and caveats: Among spike-specific TCRs, nearly half reportedly target unmutated variant regions.

V lost 4 bases and J lost 9, with 8 bases in between. CDR1 and CDR2 from the germline V gene are SGHRS and YFSETQ. This CDR3 region has 11 residues. Sequenced by immunoSEQ multiplex PCR; TCRdb stores in-frame clones only, minus some. The sample comprises about 160,000 clones, more than 80% of which are singletons, and roughly 6.9% rests with the top ten. Points on this clone: Antigen: not known.

Sequenced here: peripheral blood, sampled on day 0 of AZD1222 vaccination. This TCR was recovered from an adult in good health. The J gene is TRBJ2-1, the V gene TRBV5-1; D is uncertain. CDR3 sequence reads: CASSDHTEQFF. The CDR3 DNA reads as TGCGCCAGCAGCGATCATACTGAGCAGTTCTTC.